This T cell receptor (beta chain) originates from a study of cytomegalovirus exposure and HLA in healthy donors (dated by TCRdb to the late 2010s). As for the study more broadly: An earlier analysis of roughly 500 of the donors reported 250 to 300 Gb of sequence data and around 110 million unique TCR beta sequences from about 179 million T cells. An early release that covered about 600 HLA-typed donors contained about 300 gigabases of sequencing data and 65 million to 100 million unique TCR sequences. Among the roughly 400 genotyped donors, 81% belonged to the genetic ancestry cluster associated with self-reported Caucasian donors. The study was designed to test whether signatures of past pathogen exposure could be identified by cataloging public T cell receptors. The T cell repertoires of 666 subjects were profiled by immunosequencing and related to cytomegalovirus serostatus. Besides the first cohort of 500 to 700 subjects, a separate validation cohort made up of 120 or so different subjects was used. The study combined high-throughput TCR immunosequencing, statistical association of individual TCRs with disease status, and machine learning to predict cytomegalovirus infection status. A later analysis re-analyzed previously published TCR beta repertoires from 666 donors and added high-resolution HLA genotyping to study TCR occurrence patterns. In the later analysis, no new phenotypic data were used to find candidate immune exposures; instead, reliance was placed on TCR beta sequences and their occurrence across donors. In an earlier analysis of roughly 580 of the donors, high-throughput TCR beta sequencing was used to judge whether each TCR beta V gene segment behaved as functional or pseudogenic. Donor age, sex, ethnicity and CMV serostatus were compiled alongside the repertoire data. In a later genetic analysis, genome-wide SNP genotypes for about 65% of the 666 donors were used, and that subset was treated as a discovery cohort. Every repertoire in the discovery cohort had been generated on one and the same sequencing platform. Both class I and class II loci were covered by HLA typing, at four-digit resolution. The number of typed donors differed by locus: about 620-630 for A, B, C, DRB1 and DQB1; some 500 for DQA1; roughly 600 for DPA1; and some 450 for DPB1. Because of strong linkage in the cohort, roughly five DR-DQ haplotypes were treated as single units for association and clustering. Across under 500 genotyped donors of the cohort, an average of about 200,000 unique TCR beta nucleotide sequences per donor were sequenced, and 15% to 20% of those sequences were non-productive. General study outcomes and caveats: Immune exposure information for the cohort was limited to CMV serostatus. The study listed 164 TCR beta chains as associated with cytomegalovirus. In vitro tests confirmed that a few of the cytomegalovirus-associated TCR beta chains recognize cytomegalovirus antigens. A further reported finding was that TCR beta sequences accurately predicted the HLA-A and HLA-B alleles for most subjects in the first cohort. A later analysis found that most CMV-associated TCR beta chains appeared HLA-restricted, with HLA associations seemingly driven largely by CMV exposure. In an earlier analysis of some 500 of the donors, most TCR beta V segments were observed in productive rearrangements about 87% or about 30% of the time, broadly matching IMGT annotations. Several of the top co-occurrence clusters appeared to be linked to parvovirus B19, influenza, CMV and Epstein-Barr virus, according to a later analysis. Only TCR beta chains were sequenced in this cohort, and the absence of alpha or paired-chain data limited detectable features. Presence/absence analyses assumed roughly uniform sequencing depth across donors, an assumption that may not hold. According to a later analysis, TCR association rates differed among HLA loci, with DRB1 alleles showing the most associated TCRs and HLA-C alleles showing the fewest. In a later genetic analysis, fewer N-insertions in productive TCRs were reported among donors in an Asian-associated ancestry cluster than the roughly 700-donor mean. An association between a missense DCLRE1C variant and V-gene and J-gene trimming of TCR beta chains was found in a later genetic analysis and replicated in an independent cohort. While some public TCRs were present in many individuals, most TCR sequences turned up only very rarely across donors. Linkage disequilibrium might explain the correlated functional status among segregating V segments, but an unknown experimental factor could not be ruled out. Because HLA typing was unavailable for some donors at each locus, only the typed subset was used in association tests. Assigning TCR associations to individual alleles was difficult when HLA alleles, especially DR and DQ, strongly co-occurred. In a later analysis, 16,951 TCR beta sequences were associated with specific HLA alleles at a false discovery rate of 0.05. A cluster of highly shared sequence variants was judged likely to represent a technical artifact of the sequencing pipeline. Compared with equally common non-associated chains, HLA-associated TCR beta chains in a later analysis were more clonally expanded and had lower generation probabilities. Because counts were too low, 15 to 20 rarely observed V segments, including chromosome 9 orphons, were left out of the earlier analysis of several hundred of the donors. It was suggested by the authors that the approach could potentially be generalized to other disease states and immunological phenotypes. Cytomegalovirus status was reported to be diagnosed by the classifier with high specificity and sensitivity in both the original and validation cohorts.

In total, about 650 healthy bone marrow donors made up the cohort. At the time of sampling, all cohort members were nominally healthy, though unrecorded immune exposures were likely present. The donor tested CMV seronegative and was one of the 352 seronegative cohort members. Every donor gave a peripheral blood sample, and the peripheral blood mononuclear cells from that sample were used for TCR beta sequencing. Genomic DNA extraction from the blood cell samples was performed with the Qiagen DNeasy Blood Extraction Kit. Concerning this clone: Its antigen has not been determined.

Libraries were made using the immunoSEQ multiplex PCR assay. The multiplex PCR relied on a mix of 60 forward primers for TCR Vbeta segments and 13 reverse primers for TCR Jbeta segments. The CDR3 region of rearranged TCR beta genes was amplified from genomic DNA with a multiplex PCR assay. The amplified TCR beta libraries were sequenced on the Illumina HiSeq System as 87-base-pair reads. Turning to the authors' computational methods: Across the roughly 600 repertoires, a later analysis counted 75 million to 90 million unique TCR beta chains, approximately 10 million of which were shared by at least two donors. Raw reads were error-corrected and collapsed into unique sequences with a nearest-neighbor algorithm that merged closely related sequences to remove PCR and sequencing errors. CDR3 sequences were aligned to IMGT reference sequences to assign V, D and J gene segments. For a sequence to be retained, a match of at least six nucleotides to both a V gene segment and a J gene segment was required. A rearrangement was called productive if the CDR3 had no stop codons and remained in frame with V and J, and every other rearrangement was called non-productive. Following IMGT convention, CDR3 was defined as the stretch from the second conserved V-encoded cysteine up to the conserved J-encoded phenylalanine. The earlier analysis of about 570 of the donors excluded any sequence lacking an unambiguous match to a single V gene segment. An earlier analysis of some 610 of the donors called V segments functional above 56.7% productive rearrangements and segregating when the between-donor standard deviation exceeded 5%. A statistical classification framework was built for diagnosing cytomegalovirus status from the catalog of TCR beta chain sequences. In a later analysis, V and J genes were assigned by comparing TCR nucleotide sequences against IMGT/GENE-DB human TR gene sequences. In a later analysis, CDR3 sequences and most-parsimonious VDJ recombination scenarios were assigned using the TCRdist pipeline. In a later analysis, each TCR beta chain was defined by its CDR3 amino acid sequence together with its V-gene family, and reads without a unique V-gene family were excluded. In a later analysis, 500 to 650 highly shared, low-generation-probability nucleotide sequences were removed to address suspected cross-contamination and a sequencing artifact. In a later analysis, a clonal expansion index was calculated for each public chain from normalized within-repertoire ranks of inferred template counts. Generation probabilities in a later analysis came from a VDJ recombination model fitted to out-of-frame rearrangements, and those results were checked against IGoR. A later analysis scored TCR-TCR, TCR-HLA and TCR-CMV co-occurrence with hypergeometric tests, applying a repertoire-size bias correction to TCR pairs. In a later analysis, false discovery rates were estimated by permuting HLA or CMV assignments 20 times. In a later analysis, co-occurring TCRs were grouped with DBSCAN, and TCRdist sequence similarity was added when clustering was performed within HLA-allele-positive subsets. For co-occurrence clustering, repertoires with fewer than 30,000 or more than 120,000 public chains were excluded, along with a handful of repertoires with anomalous nucleotide sharing. Imported from immuneACCESS, the table was reduced by TCRdb to in-frame sequences with V and J called. These copies leave out some clones; in studies compared against another copy, an unresolved V gene accounts for under half, and the cause of the remainder is not known. V, J and clone size are taken as reported in that table, and D and trimming were inferred from the DNA itself. The sample table holds more than 100,000 clones. The top ten clonotypes cover roughly 1.4% of the sample.

The receptor comes from a woman in her thirties or forties in good health and CMV-seronegative. The sample taken for sequencing was PBMCs.

The nucleotides read TGTGCCAGCAGCGAGAGAGAGACCCAGTACTTC. Its amino acids are CASSERETQYF. The chain was built from TRBV9 and TRBJ2-5; no D segment can be confidently identified. Based on the germline V gene, the CDR1 and CDR2 sequences are SGDLS and YYNGEE. Inclusive of the bounding cysteine and phenylalanine, the CDR3 is 11 residues long. Only the CDR3 DNA stays, 33 bases, in frame from base 1. The junction shows trimming of 3 bases on V and 4 bases on J, plus 4 bases between the germline ends.